The 23 T cell receptor beta chains listed next were all sequenced from one sample in a study of T cell responses to AZD1222 COVID-19 vaccine. Profiling relied on immunoSEQ multiplex PCR, and the TCRdb table lists in-frame clones only, not all of them. The sample carries some 120,000 clones, around nine tenths recorded once. Source: peripheral blood, taken on day 0 of AZD1222 vaccination. Receptor source: an adult in good health.

This clone appeared a single time. The V and J genes are TRBV4-3 and TRBJ2-7; a possible D gene is TRBD1 (5 bases). Germline V gives CDR1 LGHNA, CDR2 YSLEER. Trimming pared 0 bases from V and 4 bases from J, leaving 13 bases between. The CDR3 contains 15 residues. Written as DNA, the CDR3 is TGCGCCAGCAGCCAAGATACCCAGGGTTGGTACGAGCAGTACTTC. Residues: CASSQDTQGWYEQYF.

The V call is TRBV18, the J call TRBJ2-1; D ambiguous. The CDR3 extends over 15 amino acids. Germline V gene lookup returns CDR1 KGHSH and CDR2 LQKENI. With 2 bases removed from V and 7 bases from J, the gap between germline ends came to 15 bases. CDR3 coding DNA: TGTGCCAGCTCACCATTCATCGGACGGCAGAATGAGCAGTTCTTC. Protein: CASSPFIGRQNEQFF.

Concerning this clone itself: The identical CDR3 is also encoded by other nucleotide sequences in the sample. The chain couples TRBV21-1 to TRBJ1-6. TRBV21-1 is an annotated pseudogene. This CDR3 is built from 17 residues. In nucleotides, the CDR3 is TGTGCCAGCAGTAAAGCTAAGCGGAGCTCCTATAATTCACCCCTCCACTTT. Its translation: CASSKAKRSSYNSPLHF.

The chain links TRBV7-2 to TRBJ2-2; D might be TRBD1 (5 bases). The germline V gene encodes CDR1 SGHTA and CDR2 FQGNSA. CDR3 length: 15 amino acids. Deletions cut 5 bases from V and 4 bases from J, with 14 bases between. CDR3 in DNA: TGTGCCAGCAGCCCCGTCAGACAGACCACCGGGGAGCTGTTTTTT. Translation: CASSPVRQTTGELFF.

The chain joins TRBV7-2 to TRBJ1-2; D uncertain. CDR3 length: 13 residues. CDR1 SGHTA and CDR2 FQGNSA come from the germline V gene. The V end lost 5 bases, the J end lost 3 bases, and 10 bases lay between the germline ends. This CDR3 reads CASSRESYYGYTF. CDR3 nucleotide sequence: TGTGCCAGCAGCCGGGAGAGCTACTATGGCTACACCTTC.

The chain couples TRBV7-8 to TRBJ1-2, with D hard to call. The length of the CDR3 is 15 residues. Germline V lookup: CDR1 SGHVS, CDR2 FQNEAQ. The V end lost 0 bases, the J end lost 4 bases, and 12 bases lay between the germline ends. This chain's CDR3 is CASSLARQVTYGYTF. The CDR3 bases are TGTGCCAGCAGCTTAGCCAGGCAGGTGACCTATGGCTACACCTTC.

Turning to this clone: One junction end disagrees with the germline gene, perhaps due to a read error. The chain joins TRBV5-6 to TRBJ1-2, with 7 bases lining up with TRBD1. Germline V gene sequence: CDR1 SGHDT, CDR2 YYEEEE. There are 13 residues in the CDR3. Written as DNA, the CDR3 is TGTGCCAGCAGCTCACCGGGACAGCTCAATATCTCCTTC. Translating gives CASSSPGQLNISF. The full variable domain, its missing parts supplied by reference TRBV5-6 and TRBJ1-2, is DAGVTQSPTHLIKTRGQQVTLRCSPKSGHDTVSWYQQALGQGPQFIFQYYEEEERQRGNFPDRFSGHQFPNYSSELNVNALLLGDSALYLCASSSPGQLNISFGSGTRLTVV.

J is TRBJ2-7 and V is TRBV20-1; TRBD2 matches at 13 bases. V lost 3 bases and J lost 9; bases outside the gene matches: 8. Germline V gene data show CDR1 as DFQATT and CDR2 as SNEGSKA (reference sequence). The CDR3 consists of 14 residues. CDR3 region: CSASPLAGGLGQYF. In DNA form, the CDR3 reads TGCAGTGCTAGTCCACTAGCGGGAGGGCTGGGGCAGTACTTC.

V usage is TRBV6-2 or TRBV6-3 and J usage is TRBJ1-5; TRBD1 is a possible D gene (6 bases). Germline-derived CDR1 and CDR2 are MNHEY and SVGEGT. The CDR3 has 16 residues. Between the trimmed V and J ends, which lost 5 bases and 5 bases, there was a span of 19 bases. The CDR3 nucleotides read TGTGCCAGCAGTCCCCGAGGGGGGGGCTCCGATCAGCCCCAGCATTTT. Translating it yields CASSPRGGGSDQPQHF.

This clone was seen a few times. This rearrangement joins TRBV20-1 to TRBJ1-1; D perhaps matches TRBD1 (6 bases). From germline, CDR1 is DFQATT and CDR2 SNEGSKA (reference sequence). The CDR3 is 11 amino acids. V was clipped by 6 bases and J by 11 bases, with 16 bases between them. CDR3 in DNA: TGCAGTGCCCTAGAGGGGGGGCTCGCTTTCTTT. Its protein is CSALEGGLAFF.

This chain uses TRBV3-1 (or the pseudogene TRBV3-2) with TRBJ2-7; 7 bases fit TRBD1. Germline V gene data show CDR1 as LGHDT and CDR2 as YNNKEL (reference sequence). The V gene end was trimmed by 0 bases and the J gene end by 1 base; junction bases not matched to a gene: 12. This CDR3 contains 18 residues. CDR3 nucleotides: TGTGCCAGCAGCCAAGATTTACCGGGACAGACCTCGTCCTACGAGCAGTACTTC. It translates to CASSQDLPGQTSSYEQYF.

The rearrangement links TRBV6-1 to TRBJ2-7; D ambiguous. V lost 0 bases, J lost 9 bases, and 18 bases lay in between. The CDR3 totals 15 residues. Looked up from germline, CDR1 is MNHNS and CDR2 is SASEGT. The CDR3 region has the DNA TGTGCCAGCAGTGAAGCAGGGAAGCTTGTATGGGGGCAGTACTTC. This translates into CASSEAGKLVWGQYF.

The J gene is TRBJ2-5, the V gene TRBV5-4; D tentatively reads TRBD1 or TRBD2 (5 bases each). Germline V CDR1 and CDR2: SGHNT, YYREEE (reference sequence). Trimming cost V 4 bases and J 1 base, with 14 bases left between them. This CDR3 is 15 amino acids long. CDR3 amino acids: CASSPTRGSQETQYF. The CDR3 nucleotides are TGTGCCAGCAGCCCCACACGGGGCAGCCAAGAGACCCAGTACTTC.

The CDR3 coding sequence is TGTGCCAGCAGGGCGAGGGTGGGAGCTAATGAAAAACTGTTTTTT. Translating gives CASRARVGANEKLFF. The chain uses TRBV2 and TRBJ1-4; D call uncertain. The length of the CDR3 is 15 residues. Germline V gene data show CDR1 as SNHLY and CDR2 as FYNNEI. The germline V and J ends were trimmed by 6 bases and 3 bases, with 14 bases remaining between them.

This clone has a single count. The V and J genes are TRBV19 and TRBJ2-1; no reliable D call. CDR1 and CDR2 (germline): LNHDA, SQIVND (reference sequence). The length of the CDR3 is 13 residues. The V end lost 2 bases, the J end lost 4 bases, and 6 bases lay between the germline ends. The CDR3 sequence: CASSIRLYNEQFF. The CDR3 coding sequence is TGTGCCAGTAGTATAAGACTGTACAATGAGCAGTTCTTC. The complete variable domain, with remaining parts taken from reference TRBV19 and TRBJ2-1, reads DGGITQSPKYLFRKEGQNVTLSCEQNLNHDAMYWYRQDPGQGLRLIYYSQIVNDFQKGDIAEGYSVSREKKESFPLTVTSAQKNPTAFYLCASSIRLYNEQFFGPGTRLTVL.

A single count supports this clone. The chain has TRBV18 and TRBJ1-1; unclear D gene. The germline V gene encodes CDR1 KGHSH and CDR2 LQKENI. Trimming shortened V by 5 bases and J by 1 base, and 17 bases separated the two germline ends. The CDR3 length is 16 residues. CDR3 residues: CASSSTRVAGNTEAFF. The CDR3 nucleotides are TGTGCCAGCTCATCCACCCGAGTAGCCGGGAACACTGAAGCTTTCTTT. The entire variable domain, with the rest obtained from reference TRBV18 and TRBJ1-1, is as follows: NAGVMQNPRHLVRRRGQEARLRCSPMKGHSHVYWYRQLPEEGLKFMVYLQKENIIDESGMPKERFSAEFPKEGPSILRIQQVVRGDSAAYFCASSSTRVAGNTEAFFGQGTRLTVV.

V usage is TRBV9 and J usage is TRBJ2-5; TRBD2 matches 11 bases. Germline V gene data show CDR1 as SGDLS and CDR2 as YYNGEE. After removal of 4 bases from V and 5 bases from J, the junction contained 7 bases not matched to a gene. The CDR3 covers 15 residues. The CDR3 nucleotides are TGTGCCAGCAGCCCATTAGCGGGAGGGCACGAGACCCAGTACTTC. Protein: CASSPLAGGHETQYF.

CDR3 residues: CASSLLPGGTNEKLFF. As DNA, the CDR3 is TGCGCCAGCAGCTTGCTCCCCGGCGGTACTAATGAAAAACTGTTTTTT. The chain is built from TRBV5-1 and TRBJ1-4; D unresolved. The CDR3 is made up of 16 amino acids. Germline-derived CDR1 and CDR2 are SGHRS and YFSETQ. V was clipped by 1 base and J by 2 bases, with 12 bases between them.

This clone was detected once. The chain employs TRBV6-1 and TRBJ1-6; D possibly corresponds to TRBD1 (5 bases). The germline V gene encodes CDR1 MNHNS and CDR2 SASEGT. V was shortened by 3 bases and J by 6 bases, with 18 bases between the two germline ends. The CDR3 loop spans 17 amino acids. The CDR3 DNA follows: TGTGCCAGCAGTGAGTTCGGGGGGGTGGGGTCTAATTCACCCCTCCACTTT. The encoded protein is CASSEFGGVGSNSPLHF.

The chain joins TRBV27 to TRBJ1-6, with TRBD1 as a possible D gene (5 bases). Germline CDR1 and CDR2: MNHEY and SMNVEV (reference sequence). Between the trimmed V and J ends, which lost 5 bases and 8 bases, there was a span of 16 bases. The CDR3 is 15 amino acids. The CDR3 DNA reads TGTGCCAGCAGTCCCCGGGGCAGGTTAGATTCACCCCTCCACTTT. This encodes CASSPRGRLDSPLHF.

In this sample, this clone turned up a few times. The chain combines TRBV3-1 (or the pseudogene TRBV3-2) with TRBJ2-3; D is ambiguous. The germline V gene encodes CDR1 LGHDT and CDR2 YNNKEL (reference sequence). The CDR3 sequence is 10 residues long. Trimming pared 2 bases from V and 13 bases from J, leaving 7 bases between. CDR3 sequence: CASSQQRKYF. The DNA for the CDR3 is TGTGCCAGCAGCCAACAGAGGAAGTATTTT.

This clone was observed a single time. The CDR3 protein is CASSHGTGNIQPQHF. The CDR3 DNA is TGTGCCAGCAGCCATGGGACAGGGAACATTCAGCCCCAGCATTTT. This chain links TRBV7-2 with TRBJ1-5, with 9 bases fitting TRBD1. The V gene's germline CDR1 is SGHTA and CDR2 FQGNSA. This CDR3 contains 15 residues. V was clipped by 5 bases and J by 6 bases; unmatched bases: 8.

The rearrangement links TRBV7-2 to TRBJ2-1; TRBD2 aligns across 14 bases. Germline loops: CDR1 SGHTA, CDR2 FQGNSA. The CDR3 has 18 amino acids. The ends lost 8 bases at V and 0 bases at J; junction bases unmatched: 9. In nucleotides, the CDR3 is TGTGCCAGCTCAGTGGGACTAGCGGGAGTACGCTCCTACAATGAGCAGTTCTTC. This sequence encodes CASSVGLAGVRSYNEQFF. Variable domain in full (rest from reference TRBV7-2 and TRBJ2-1): GAGVSQSPSNKVTEKGKDVELRCDPISGHTALYWYRQSLGQGLEFLIYFQGNSAPDKSGLPSDRFSAERTGGSVSTLTIQRTQQEDSAVYLCASSVGLAGVRSYNEQFFGPGTRLTVL.